This record covers a single TCR beta chain. Its antigen is not identified. This specimen belongs to a study of cytomegalovirus exposure and HLA in healthy donors. Findings of the study overall: It was 150 to 200 TCR beta chains that were listed as cytomegalovirus-associated. An observed cluster of highly shared sequence variants was recorded as a likely sequencing artifact.

PCR was performed using 60 Vbeta and 13 Jbeta primers. Clones were read by immunoSEQ multiplex PCR, and TCRdb kept only the in-frame ones, dropping some. The table includes about 160,000 clones, around 85% detected once. The clonotype was recovered from a man aged 50 to 60 in good health and CMV-seropositive. Input material: PBMCs.

The CDR3, as DNA: TGTGCCAGCAAACAGGGTGTCGCTGAAGCTTTCTTT. Protein sequence: CASKQGVAEAFF. The rearrangement joins TRBV2 to TRBJ1-1; D perhaps matches TRBD1 (6 bases). The V end lost 7 bases, the J end lost 6 bases, and 12 bases lay between the germline ends. The CDR3 extends over 12 amino acids. Per germline, CDR1 SNHLY and CDR2 FYNNEI.